The 10 T cell receptor beta chains below come from one sample, sequenced in a study of blood T cell repertoires in COVID-19. The repertoire was sequenced with immunoSEQ multiplex PCR; TCRdb's copy has only in-frame clones and lacks some. The sample includes roughly 70,000 clones, roughly 80% seen only once; the top ten take 15% to 20%. Input material: peripheral blood. Receptors were obtained from an older man who had recovered from COVID-19.

The chain has TRBV7-9 and TRBJ1-2; D is undetermined. The germline V and J ends were trimmed by 2 bases and 8 bases, with 18 bases remaining between them. CDR1 is SEHNR, CDR2 FQNEAQ, per germline (reference sequence). The CDR3 sequence is 15 residues long. The CDR3 sequence is CASSLRGPGSGGYTF. CDR3 nucleotides: TGTGCCAGCAGCTTACGTGGGCCCGGGAGCGGGGGCTACACCTTC. Using reference TRBV7-9 and TRBJ1-2 for the parts outside the CDR3, the full variable domain is DTGVSQNPRHKITKRGQNVTFRCDPISEHNRLYWYRQTLGQGPEFLTYFQNEAQLEKSRLLSDRFSAERPKGSFSTLEIQRTEQGDSAMYLCASSLRGPGSGGYTFGSGTRLTVV.

The CDR3 sequence is CAWSVRGVETQYF. In DNA, the CDR3 is TGTGCCTGGAGTGTAAGGGGCGTAGAGACCCAGTACTTC. J is TRBJ2-5 and V is TRBV30; TRBD1 might be the D (5 bases). The ends were cut back, 0 bases at V and 4 bases at J, with 9 bases in the middle. Germline V gene sequence: CDR1 GTSNPN, CDR2 SVGIG (reference sequence). The CDR3 sequence is 13 residues long. The full variable domain, its missing parts supplied by reference TRBV30 and TRBJ2-5, is SQTIHQWPATLVQPVGSPLSLECTVEGTSNPNLYWYRQAAGRGLQLLFYSVGIGQISSEVPQNLSASRPQDRQFILSSKKLLLSDSGFYLCAWSVRGVETQYFGPGTRLLVL.

The rearrangement links TRBV19 to TRBJ2-2, with TRBD1 identical over 8 bases. The V segment lost 4 bases and the J segment 5 bases; nucleotides outside the gene matches: 6. Germline CDR1 is LNHDA and CDR2 is SQIVND (reference sequence). CDR3 size: 15 residues. The CDR3 region is CASSTLQGATGELFF. DNA of the CDR3: TGTGCCAGTAGTACTCTGCAGGGGGCAACCGGGGAGCTGTTTTTT.

V and J are TRBV13 and TRBJ2-2, with a tentative D call TRBD1 (5 bases). Germline CDR1 is PRHDT and CDR2 is FYEKMQ (reference sequence). Trimming took off 1 base at V and 5 bases at J, with 14 bases between the two ends. The CDR3 consists of 16 residues. Here the CDR3 DNA reads TGTGCCAGCAGCTTAGCGCTTAGGGGAACTACCGGGGAGCTGTTTTTT. Encoded protein: CASSLALRGTTGELFF.

The chain has TRBV11-2 and TRBJ1-1; perhaps TRBD1 as D (6 bases). Trimming stripped 5 bases from V and 6 bases from J, with 16 bases between. CDR3 length equals 14 residues. CDR1 and CDR2 (germline): SGHAT, FQNNGV. Here the CDR3 reads CASSPPGGAAEAFF. DNA for the CDR3: TGTGCCAGCAGCCCCCCGGGGGGGGCGGCTGAAGCTTTCTTT.

This rearrangement joins TRBV19 to TRBJ2-5; 8 nucleotides line up with TRBD2. The J segment lost 3 bases and the V segment lost 5 bases, leaving 17 bases of the junction unmatched. Germline V gives CDR1 LNHDA, CDR2 SQIVND (reference sequence). The length of the CDR3 is 18 residues. The CDR3 protein is CASSPTPIRTSLKETQYF. In DNA form, the CDR3 reads TGTGCCAGTAGTCCGACACCTATAAGGACTAGCCTAAAAGAGACCCAGTACTTC.

J is TRBJ2-3 and V is TRBV7-2; 11 bases line up with TRBD2. V shed 4 bases and J 2 bases; nucleotides not matched to a gene: 2. Germline loops: CDR1 SGHTA, CDR2 FQGNSA. This CDR3 has 15 amino acids. Here the CDR3 reads CASSSGLADTDTQYF. CDR3 in DNA: TGTGCCAGCAGCTCGGGACTAGCGGACACAGATACGCAGTATTTT.

The chain is built from TRBV7-2 and TRBJ2-2; no clear D gene. Germline V lookup: CDR1 SGHTA, CDR2 FQGNSA. Trimming shortened V by 2 bases and J by 1 base, and 11 bases separated the two germline ends. The CDR3 runs to 16 residues. CDR3 amino acids: CASSLSLRLNTGELFF. The CDR3 DNA reads TGTGCCAGCAGCTTAAGTTTGCGTCTGAACACCGGGGAGCTGTTTTTT.

The genes are TRBV7-9 and TRBJ2-1; possible D gene TRBD1, 5 bases. CDR3 length: 14 residues. Germline V gene lookup returns CDR1 SEHNR and CDR2 FQNEAQ (reference sequence). The chain's CDR3 is CLGSTGFDYNEQFF. The CDR3 DNA sequence: TGTCTCGGGTCAACAGGTTTTGACTACAATGAGCAGTTCTTC.

This chain links TRBV6-1 with TRBJ1-5; D not resolved. Germline V lookup: CDR1 MNHNS, CDR2 SASEGT. Trimming shortened V by 1 base and J by 7 bases, and 11 bases separated the two germline ends. The CDR3 runs to 14 residues. DNA for the CDR3: TGTGCCAGCAGTGAAGGACAAGAAGGACAGCCCCAGCATTTT. It codes for CASSEGQEGQPQHF.